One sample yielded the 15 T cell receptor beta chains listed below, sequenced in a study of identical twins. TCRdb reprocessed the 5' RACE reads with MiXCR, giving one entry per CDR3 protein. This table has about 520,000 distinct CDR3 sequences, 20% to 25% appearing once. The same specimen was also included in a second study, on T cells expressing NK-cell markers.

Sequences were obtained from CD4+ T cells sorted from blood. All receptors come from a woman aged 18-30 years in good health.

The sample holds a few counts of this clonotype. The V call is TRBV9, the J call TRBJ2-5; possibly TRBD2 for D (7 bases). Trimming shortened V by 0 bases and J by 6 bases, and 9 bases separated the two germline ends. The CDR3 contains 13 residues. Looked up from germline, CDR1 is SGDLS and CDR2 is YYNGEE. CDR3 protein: CASSVEGGKTQYF. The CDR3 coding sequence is TGTGCCAGCAGCGTAGAGGGGGGGAAGACCCAGTACTTC.

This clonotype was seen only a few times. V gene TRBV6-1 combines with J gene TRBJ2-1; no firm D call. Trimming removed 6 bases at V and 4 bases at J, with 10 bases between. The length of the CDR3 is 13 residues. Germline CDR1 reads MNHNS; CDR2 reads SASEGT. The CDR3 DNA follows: TGTGCCAGCAGGATAGACACGTACAATGAGCAGTTCTTC. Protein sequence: CASRIDTYNEQFF.

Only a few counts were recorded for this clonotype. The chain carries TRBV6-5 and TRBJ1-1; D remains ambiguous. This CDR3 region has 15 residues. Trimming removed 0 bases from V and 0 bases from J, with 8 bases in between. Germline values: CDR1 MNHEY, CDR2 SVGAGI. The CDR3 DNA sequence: TGTGCCAGCAGTTACTCGGAGATAATGAACACTGAAGCTTTCTTT. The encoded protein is CASSYSEIMNTEAFF.

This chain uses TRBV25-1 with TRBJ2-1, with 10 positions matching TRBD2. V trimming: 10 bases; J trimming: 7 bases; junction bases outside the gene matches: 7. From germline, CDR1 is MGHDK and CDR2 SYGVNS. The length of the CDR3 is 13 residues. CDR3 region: CATQSSGGNEQFF. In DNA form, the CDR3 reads TGTGCCACCCAGTCTAGCGGGGGTAATGAGCAGTTCTTC.

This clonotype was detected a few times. The CDR3 is CASSYRGQREGYTF. The CDR3 DNA reads TGTGCCAGCAGCTATAGGGGGCAACGAGAGGGCTACACCTTC. This chain uses TRBV12-3 or TRBV12-4 with TRBJ1-2; 7 nucleotides agree with TRBD1. The ends lost 6 bases at V and 8 bases at J; junction bases unmatched: 12. The CDR3 consists of 14 residues.

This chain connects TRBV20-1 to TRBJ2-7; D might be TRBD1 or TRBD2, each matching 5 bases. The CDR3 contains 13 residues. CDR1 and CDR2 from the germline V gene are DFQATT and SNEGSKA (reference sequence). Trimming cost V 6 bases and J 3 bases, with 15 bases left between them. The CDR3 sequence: CSARWQGRYEQYF. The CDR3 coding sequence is TGCAGTGCCAGGTGGCAGGGACGCTACGAGCAGTACTTC.

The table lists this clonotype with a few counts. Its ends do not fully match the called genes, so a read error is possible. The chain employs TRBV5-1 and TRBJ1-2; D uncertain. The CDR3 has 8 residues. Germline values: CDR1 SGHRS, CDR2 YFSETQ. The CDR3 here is CASSLAPF. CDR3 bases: TGCGCCAGCAGCTTGGCCCCCTTC.

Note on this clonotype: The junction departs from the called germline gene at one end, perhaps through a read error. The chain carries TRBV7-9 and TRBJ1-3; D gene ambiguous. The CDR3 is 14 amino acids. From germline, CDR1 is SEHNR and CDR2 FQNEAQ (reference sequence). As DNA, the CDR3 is TGTGCCAGCAGCTTAGATCATTGGGGAAGCACCATATATTTT. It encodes CASSLDHWGSTIYF.

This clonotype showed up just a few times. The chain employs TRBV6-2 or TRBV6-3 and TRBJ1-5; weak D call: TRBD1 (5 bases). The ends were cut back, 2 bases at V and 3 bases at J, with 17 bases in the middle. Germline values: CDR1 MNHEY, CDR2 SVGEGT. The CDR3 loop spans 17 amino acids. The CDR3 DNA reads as TGTGCCAGCAGTTACGGGGCCCGACCCACTAACAATCAGCCCCAGCATTTT. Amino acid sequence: CASSYGARPTNNQPQHF.

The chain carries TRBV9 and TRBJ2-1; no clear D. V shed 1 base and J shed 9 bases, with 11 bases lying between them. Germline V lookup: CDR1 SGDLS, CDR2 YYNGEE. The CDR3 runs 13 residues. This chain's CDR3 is CASSVTLSGEQFF. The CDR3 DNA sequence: TGTGCCAGCAGCGTAACGTTGTCCGGTGAGCAGTTCTTC.

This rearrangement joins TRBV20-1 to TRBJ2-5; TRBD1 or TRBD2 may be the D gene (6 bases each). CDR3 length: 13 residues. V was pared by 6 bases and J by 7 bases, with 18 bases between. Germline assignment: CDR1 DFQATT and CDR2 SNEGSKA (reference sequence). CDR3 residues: CSASSGGQGTQYF. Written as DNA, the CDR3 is TGCAGTGCCTCTTCTGGGGGGCAGGGGACCCAGTACTTC.

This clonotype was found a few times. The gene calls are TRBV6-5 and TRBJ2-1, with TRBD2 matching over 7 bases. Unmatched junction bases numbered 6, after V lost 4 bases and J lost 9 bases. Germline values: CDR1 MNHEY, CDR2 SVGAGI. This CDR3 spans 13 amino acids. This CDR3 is CASSSTSQGEQFF. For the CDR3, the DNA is TGTGCCAGCAGTTCGACTAGCCAGGGTGAGCAGTTCTTC.

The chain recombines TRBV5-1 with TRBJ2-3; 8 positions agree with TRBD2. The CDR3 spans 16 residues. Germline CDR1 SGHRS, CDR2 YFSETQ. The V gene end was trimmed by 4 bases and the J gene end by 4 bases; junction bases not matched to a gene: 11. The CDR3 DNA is TGCGCCAGCAGCCTGGGCCCCGGGGGGGCAGCAGATACGCAGTATTTT. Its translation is CASSLGPGGAADTQYF.

CDR3 residues: CASSFPRGRGHSDTQYF. In DNA form, the CDR3 reads TGTGCCAGCAGCTTCCCTCGGGGCAGGGGGCATTCAGATACGCAGTATTTT. The rearrangement links TRBV7-2 to TRBJ2-3, with TRBD1 identical over 8 bases. V lost 3 bases to trimming and J lost 4 bases; unmatched junction nucleotides: 12. This CDR3 comprises 17 residues. The germline gives CDR1 SGHTA, CDR2 FQGNSA.

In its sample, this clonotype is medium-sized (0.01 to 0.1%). DNA for the CDR3: TGTGCCAGCAGCGTGGAACCGGGTCGCACAGATACGCAGTATTTT. Protein product: CASSVEPGRTDTQYF. The chain uses TRBV9 and TRBJ2-3; D remains unclear. The CDR3 consists of 15 residues. Deletions cut 2 bases from V and 1 base from J, with 11 bases between. CDR1 is SGDLS and CDR2 is YYNGEE in the germline V gene.